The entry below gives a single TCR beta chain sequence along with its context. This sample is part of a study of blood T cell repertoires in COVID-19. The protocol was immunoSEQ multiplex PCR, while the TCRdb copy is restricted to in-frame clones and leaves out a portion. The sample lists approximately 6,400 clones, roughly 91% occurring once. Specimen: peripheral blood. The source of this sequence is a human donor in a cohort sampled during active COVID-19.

This chain's CDR3 is CASSSQYNSPLHF. CDR3 nucleotide sequence: TGTGCCAGCAGCTCTCAGTATAATTCACCCCTCCACTTT. The J gene is TRBJ1-6, the V gene TRBV7-8, with D unresolved. V lost 4 bases, J lost 4 bases, and 5 bases lay in between. This CDR3 region has 13 residues. CDR1 SGHVS and CDR2 FQNEAQ come from the germline V gene.